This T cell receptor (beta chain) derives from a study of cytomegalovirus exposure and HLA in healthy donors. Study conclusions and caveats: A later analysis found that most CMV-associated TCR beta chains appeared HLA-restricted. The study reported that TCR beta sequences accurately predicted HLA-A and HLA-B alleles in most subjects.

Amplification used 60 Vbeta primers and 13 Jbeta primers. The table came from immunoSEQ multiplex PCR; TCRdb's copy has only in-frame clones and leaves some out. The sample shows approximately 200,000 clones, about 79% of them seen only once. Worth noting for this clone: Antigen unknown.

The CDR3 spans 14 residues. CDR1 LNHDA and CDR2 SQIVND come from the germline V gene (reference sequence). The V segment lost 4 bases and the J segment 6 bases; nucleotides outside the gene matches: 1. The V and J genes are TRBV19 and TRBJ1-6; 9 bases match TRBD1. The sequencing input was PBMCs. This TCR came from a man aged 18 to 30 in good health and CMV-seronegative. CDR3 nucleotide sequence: TGTGCCAGTAGTACGGGACAGGGTAATTCACCCCTCCACTTT. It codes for CASSTGQGNSPLHF. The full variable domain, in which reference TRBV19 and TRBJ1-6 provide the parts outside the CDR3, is DGGITQSPKYLFRKEGQNVTLSCEQNLNHDAMYWYRQDPGQGLRLIYYSQIVNDFQKGDIAEGYSVSREKKESFPLTVTSAQKNPTAFYLCASSTGQGNSPLHFGNGTRLTVT.